This T cell receptor beta chain is drawn from a study of chemoradiotherapy in HPV16-positive cancers. J gave up 5 bases and V 2 bases, and 13 bases lay outside the gene matches. This CDR3 comprises 18 residues. From germline, CDR1 is ENHRY and CDR2 SYGVKD. Repertoires were sampled repeatedly during chemoradiotherapy. Assay used: immunoSEQ multiplex PCR; TCRdb lists only in-frame clones, some missing. The data show 35,000 to 45,000 clones, with about 77% seen just once and about 4.9% held by the top ten. This TCR came from a human donor with HPV-associated anogenital cancer. Sequencing was performed on blood, taken from a patient who underwent chemoradiotherapy. The chain links TRBV10-3 to TRBJ1-1, with TRBD1 matching over 11 bases. The CDR3 nucleotides read TGTGCCATCAGTGAGCCGGGACAGGGGGTACAAACGGGAACTGAAGCTTTCTTT. Its translation is CAISEPGQGVQTGTEAFF.